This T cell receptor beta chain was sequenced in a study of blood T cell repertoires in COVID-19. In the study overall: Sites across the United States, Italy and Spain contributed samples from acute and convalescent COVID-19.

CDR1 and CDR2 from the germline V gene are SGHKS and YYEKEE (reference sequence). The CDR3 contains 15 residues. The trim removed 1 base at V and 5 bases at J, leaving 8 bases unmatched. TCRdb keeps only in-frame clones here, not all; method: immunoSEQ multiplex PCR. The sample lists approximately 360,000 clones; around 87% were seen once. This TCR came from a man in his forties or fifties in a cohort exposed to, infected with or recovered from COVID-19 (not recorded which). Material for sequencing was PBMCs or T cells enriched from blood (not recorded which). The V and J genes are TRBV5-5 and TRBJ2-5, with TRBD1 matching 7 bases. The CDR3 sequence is CASSLRGTERETQYF. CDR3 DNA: TGTGCCAGCAGCTTGCGTGGGACAGAAAGGGAGACCCAGTACTTC.